Listed here are 6 T cell receptor beta chains from one sample, sequenced in a study of blood T cell repertoires in COVID-19. Measured with immunoSEQ multiplex PCR; TCRdb has only the in-frame clones, and not every one. Of 140,000 or so clones in the sample, roughly 84% were seen once. Input material: peripheral blood. These receptors came from a human donor in a cohort sampled during active COVID-19.

The rearrangement uses TRBV19 and TRBJ1-4; tentative D call: TRBD1 (5 bases). This CDR3 is built from 13 residues. Germline assignment: CDR1 LNHDA and CDR2 SQIVND (reference sequence). V lost 10 bases to trimming and J lost 8 bases, with 17 bases between them. The CDR3 reads CATKTQGGEKLFF. The CDR3 DNA sequence: TGTGCCACGAAGACTCAGGGTGGCGAAAAACTGTTTTTT.

The chain employs TRBV19 and TRBJ1-4, with 10 bases that match TRBD1. V was clipped by 8 bases and J by 7 bases; unmatched bases: 4. This CDR3 region has 13 residues. The germline gives CDR1 LNHDA, CDR2 SQIVND (reference sequence). The CDR3 DNA reads as TGTGCCAGTGGGACAGGGGTAGCTGAAAAACTGTTTTTT. This gives the protein CASGTGVAEKLFF.

V and J are TRBV2 and TRBJ2-7; TRBD2 might be the D (5 bases). The CDR3 has 15 amino acids. Germline-derived CDR1 and CDR2 are SNHLY and FYNNEI. Trimming left V 0 bases short and J 3 bases short, with 12 bases between. The DNA of the CDR3 is TGTGCCAGCAGTGAAGCTTACGGGAACTACTACGAGCAGTACTTC. Translated: CASSEAYGNYYEQYF.

This clone showed up just once. The chain combines TRBV20-1 with TRBJ1-6; D perhaps matches TRBD1 (6 bases). The CDR3 sequence is 14 residues long. The V gene's germline CDR1 is DFQATT and CDR2 SNEGSKA (reference sequence). V shed 3 bases and J shed 10 bases, with 16 bases lying between them. Written as DNA, the CDR3 is TGCAGTGCTAGTGCTTCAGCAGGGGAATCACCCCTCCACTTT. Its translation: CSASASAGESPLHF.

The V and J genes are TRBV9 and TRBJ2-1; 12 positions agree with TRBD2. The CDR3 extends over 21 amino acids. Germline V gene sequence: CDR1 SGDLS, CDR2 YYNGEE. The V gene end was trimmed by 2 bases and the J gene end by 3 bases; junction bases not matched to a gene: 18. Here the CDR3 reads CASSVSSGGAKHFVNYNEQFF. CDR3 sequence (DNA): TGTGCCAGCAGCGTCTCTAGCGGGGGGGCCAAACATTTTGTAAACTACAATGAGCAGTTCTTC.

This sequence joins TRBV24-1 and TRBJ2-7; D may be TRBD2 (5 bases). Germline V gene lookup returns CDR1 KGHDR and CDR2 SFDVKD. CDR3 length: 13 amino acids. V was pared by 4 bases and J by 3 bases, with 9 bases between. CDR3 nucleotide sequence: TGTGCCACCAGTGAGACGGGAAACTACGAGCAGTACTTC. This gives the protein CATSETGNYEQYF.